These 28 T cell receptor beta chains originate from one sample sequenced in a study of T cell responses to AZD1222 COVID-19 vaccine. Profiling relied on immunoSEQ multiplex PCR, and the TCRdb table lists in-frame clones only, not all of them. The sample holds about 120,000 clones; 75% to 90% are singletons and the top ten take 9% to 9.5%. Sequencing used peripheral blood, obtained on day 0 of AZD1222 vaccination. These receptors were taken from an adult in good health.

CDR3 sequence (DNA): TGTGCCAGCAGCTTAAGCGGGAGGGCCGGAAATGAGCAGTTCTTC. Amino acid sequence: CASSLSGRAGNEQFF. This chain joins TRBV5-4 and TRBJ2-1; 10 bases agree with TRBD2. Germline CDR1 reads SGHNT; CDR2 reads YYREEE (reference sequence). The junction had 6 bases not matched to a gene; V was cut back by 2 bases and J by 7 bases. The CDR3 has 15 amino acids.

V usage is TRBV5-5 and J usage is TRBJ1-4; 7 nucleotides agree with TRBD1. This CDR3 has 14 residues. With 4 bases clipped from V and 8 bases from J, the junction kept 8 bases outside the gene matches. Germline values: CDR1 SGHKS, CDR2 YYEKEE (reference sequence). Here the CDR3 reads CASSPTGEGEKLFF. The CDR3, as DNA: TGTGCCAGCAGCCCTACAGGGGAGGGGGAAAAACTGTTTTTT.

There are a few counts of this clone. The rearrangement uses TRBV19 and TRBJ2-7, with D possibly called TRBD1 or TRBD2 (6 bases each). Germline values: CDR1 LNHDA, CDR2 SQIVND (reference sequence). This CDR3 is 19 amino acids long. The V and J ends lost 2 bases and 3 bases respectively, with 26 bases between them. This CDR3 is CASSIQGGLGSGRLYEQYF. CDR3 sequence (DNA): TGTGCCAGTAGTATACAAGGGGGGCTCGGTAGCGGACGGCTCTACGAGCAGTACTTC.

This chain links TRBV24-1 with TRBJ2-3; TRBD2 might be the D (5 bases). Germline CDR1 is KGHDR and CDR2 is SFDVKD. The germline V and J ends were trimmed by 3 bases and 4 bases, with 10 bases remaining between them. The CDR3 consists of 14 residues. CDR3 sequence (DNA): TGTGCCACCAGTGATGCTAGCATCCCAGATACGCAGTATTTT. Translated, it gives CATSDASIPDTQYF.

The chain carries TRBV6-2 or TRBV6-3 and TRBJ2-1, with D maybe TRBD2 (5 bases). V was clipped by 6 bases and J by 0 bases, with 12 bases between them. The germline V gene encodes CDR1 MNHEY and CDR2 SVGEGT. CDR3 length: 15 residues. Written as DNA, the CDR3 is TGTGCCAGCAGCCCAACCGGGGTCTCCTACAATGAGCAGTTCTTC. It is translated as CASSPTGVSYNEQFF.

V is TRBV7-8 and J is TRBJ1-1, with D unresolved. The length of the CDR3 is 14 residues. Looked up from germline, CDR1 is SGHVS and CDR2 is FQNEAQ. V lost 3 bases, J lost 1 base, and 9 bases lay in between. CDR3 residues: CASSLKVGNTEAFF. The CDR3 bases are TGTGCCAGCAGCTTGAAAGTCGGGAACACTGAAGCTTTCTTT.

The chain carries TRBV7-8 and TRBJ1-6; D unclear. The V end was cut by 5 bases, the J end by 7 bases, with 18 bases between. Germline assignment: CDR1 SGHVS and CDR2 FQNEAQ. This CDR3 spans 16 amino acids. CDR3 in amino acids: CASSLRLAAGNSPLHF. In DNA, the CDR3 is TGTGCCAGCAGCCTACGACTCGCGGCTGGGAATTCACCCCTCCACTTT.

The chain carries TRBV14 and TRBJ2-3; either TRBD1 or TRBD2 may fit D (5 bases each). The CDR3 loop spans 13 amino acids. The ends were cut back, 2 bases at V and 7 bases at J, with 10 bases in the middle. Germline V gene sequence: CDR1 SGHDN, CDR2 FVKESK. Here the CDR3 reads CASSQTRGNTQYF. The CDR3 DNA is TGTGCCAGCAGCCAAACTAGGGGAAATACGCAGTATTTT.

This chain connects TRBV13 to TRBJ2-7, with 10 bases lining up with TRBD1. The trim removed 5 bases at V and 4 bases at J, leaving 2 bases unmatched. The germline CDR1 and CDR2 sequences are PRHDT and FYEKMQ (reference sequence). The CDR3 is 13 residues long. DNA of the CDR3: TGTGCCAGCAGCCGGGACAGGGGTTACGAGCAGTACTTC. Amino acid sequence: CASSRDRGYEQYF.

This clone occurred a few times. V and J are TRBV7-9 and TRBJ2-7; TRBD2 matches 10 bases. The CDR3 length is 14 residues. Germline lookup yields CDR1 SEHNR and CDR2 FQNEAQ (reference sequence). The J segment lost 4 bases and the V segment lost 5 bases, leaving 5 bases of the junction unmatched. The CDR3 DNA reads as TGTGCCAGCAGCCAGGGACTAGCGAATTACGAGCAGTACTTC. Protein sequence: CASSQGLANYEQYF.

The chain recombines TRBV19 with TRBJ2-3; 10 nucleotides line up with TRBD1. This CDR3 has 15 amino acids. CDR1 and CDR2 (germline): LNHDA, SQIVND (reference sequence). With V trimmed by 5 bases and J by 5 bases, 7 bases remained unmatched. CDR3 nucleotide sequence: TGTGCCAGTAGTGCCGACAGGGGGCAGGGAGATACGCAGTATTTT. Its protein is CASSADRGQGDTQYF.

The gene calls are TRBV4-3 and TRBJ2-7; D ambiguous. Trimming stripped 5 bases from V and 3 bases from J, with 17 bases between. Germline lookup yields CDR1 LGHNA and CDR2 YSLEER. The CDR3 has 15 residues. CDR3 in amino acids: CASSSHQEPGYEQYF. The CDR3 DNA is TGCGCCAGCAGCTCGCATCAGGAGCCGGGCTACGAGCAGTACTTC.

The chain has TRBV19 and TRBJ1-6, with no clear D. The germline V gene has CDR1 LNHDA and CDR2 SQIVND (reference sequence). The V and J ends lost 4 bases and 6 bases respectively, with 10 bases between them. The CDR3 is 14 amino acids. CDR3: CASSRLSGNSPLHF. DNA for the CDR3: TGTGCCAGTAGTAGGCTATCCGGTAATTCACCCCTCCACTTT.

This chain joins TRBV7-9 and TRBJ1-3; 9 bases align to TRBD1. CDR1 is SEHNR, CDR2 FQNEAQ, per germline (reference sequence). With 3 bases clipped from V and 4 bases from J, the junction kept 1 base outside the gene matches. This CDR3 comprises 14 residues. CDR3 in DNA: TGTGCCAGCAGCTTGGGACAGGGCGGAAACACCATATATTTT. This sequence encodes CASSLGQGGNTIYF.

This chain connects TRBV5-4 to TRBJ1-1, with D maybe TRBD1 (6 bases). Germline loops: CDR1 SGHNT, CDR2 YYREEE (reference sequence). With 4 bases removed from V and 1 base from J, the gap between germline ends came to 11 bases. The CDR3 length is 14 residues. The DNA of the CDR3 is TGTGCCAGCAGCATCGGACAGCGGAACACTGAAGCTTTCTTT. This codes for CASSIGQRNTEAFF.

The genes are TRBV5-4 and TRBJ2-7; unclear D gene. Looked up from germline, CDR1 is SGHNT and CDR2 is YYREEE (reference sequence). The CDR3 is 13 amino acids. Trimming pared 0 bases from V and 0 bases from J, leaving 4 bases between. The DNA of the CDR3 is TGTGCCAGCAGCTTGGTTAGCTCCTACGAGCAGTACTTC. Translated, it gives CASSLVSSYEQYF.

Written as DNA, the CDR3 is TGTGCCAGCAGCTTGGACGGGATCAACCAAGAGACCCAGTACTTC. This sequence encodes CASSLDGINQETQYF. This sequence joins TRBV7-9 and TRBJ2-5; weak D call: TRBD2 (5 bases). CDR1 SEHNR and CDR2 FQNEAQ come from the germline V gene (reference sequence). The V end was cut by 3 bases, the J end by 0 bases, with 11 bases between. The length of the CDR3 is 15 residues. Supplemented by reference TRBV7-9 and TRBJ2-5, the full variable domain reads DTGVSQNPRHKITKRGQNVTFRCDPISEHNRLYWYRQTLGQGPEFLTYFQNEAQLEKSRLLSDRFSAERPKGSFSTLEIQRTEQGDSAMYLCASSLDGINQETQYFGPGTRLLVL.

About this clone: This likely comes from a read error, as the CDR3 has no conserved phenylalanine or tryptophan at its end. Because the CDR3's place on the DNA is in doubt, the DNA is left out and the CDR3 is given as listed by TCRdb. The chain carries TRBV4-1 and TRBJ1-5; the table assigns TRBD1, which was not confirmed against the DNA. The CDR3 sequence runs 13 residues, both termini included. Germline V gives CDR1 MGHRA, CDR2 YSYEKL. The CDR3 reads CASSRIPGQTLTV.

The J gene is TRBJ2-2, the V gene TRBV4-3; D uncertain. Per the germline V gene, CDR1 is LGHNA and CDR2 is YSLEER. The CDR3 is 15 residues long. V was trimmed by 3 bases and J by 0 bases, leaving 8 bases between them. The chain's CDR3 is CASSQMTANTGELFF. DNA for the CDR3: TGCGCCAGCAGCCAGATGACGGCGAACACCGGGGAGCTGTTTTTT.

The rearrangement uses TRBV21-1 and TRBJ1-1. TRBV21-1 is a pseudogene. The CDR3 extends over 16 amino acids. The CDR3 nucleotides are TGTGCCAGCAGCAAAAGGGAGGGGGAAGAGAACACTGAAGCTTTCTTT. Its protein is CASSKREGEENTEAFF.

This chain connects TRBV10-3 to TRBJ1-4; TRBD1 aligns across 11 bases. The length of the CDR3 is 17 residues. CDR1 and CDR2 (germline): ENHRY, SYGVKD. Trimming took 5 bases from V and 7 from J; bases not matched to a gene: 12. The CDR3 sequence is CAISSPAGTGGTEKLFF. The CDR3 DNA reads TGTGCCATCAGTTCCCCGGCGGGGACAGGGGGGACTGAAAAACTGTTTTTT.

The chain couples TRBV19 to TRBJ1-4, with D possibly being TRBD1 (5 bases). CDR3 length: 14 amino acids. Germline V gene lookup returns CDR1 LNHDA and CDR2 SQIVND (reference sequence). The V end lost 7 bases, the J end lost 4 bases, and 13 bases lay between the germline ends. The CDR3: CASTTGAYNEKLFF. In nucleotides, the CDR3 is TGTGCCAGTACCACCGGGGCGTATAATGAAAAACTGTTTTTT.

This chain connects TRBV18 to TRBJ2-1; D is ambiguous. Looked up from germline, CDR1 is KGHSH and CDR2 is LQKENI. The CDR3 loop spans 15 amino acids. The V end was cut by 2 bases, the J end by 6 bases, with 14 bases between. Written as DNA, the CDR3 is TGTGCCAGCTCACCAGGTGGGGTGGCGTTCAATGAGCAGTTCTTC. Translated: CASSPGGVAFNEQFF.

This chain joins TRBV4-2 and TRBJ1-4; no clear D gene. CDR3 size: 15 residues. V dropped 4 bases and J dropped 0 bases, with 9 bases sitting between them. Germline V lookup: CDR1 LGHNA, CDR2 YNFKEQ. CDR3 DNA: TGTGCCAGCAGCCCAGAGACTTCAACTAATGAAAAACTGTTTTTT. It encodes CASSPETSTNEKLFF.

The genes are TRBV10-3 and TRBJ2-7, with TRBD2 matching over 9 bases. Germline V lookup: CDR1 ENHRY, CDR2 SYGVKD. The CDR3 length is 11 residues. V shed 10 bases and J 4 bases; nucleotides not matched to a gene: 2. DNA of the CDR3: TGTGCCACTAGCGGGGAGTACGAGCAGTACTTC. Its translation is CATSGEYEQYF.

The chain is built from TRBV5-1 and TRBJ1-5; TRBD1 matches 10 bases. This CDR3 comprises 16 residues. Germline lookup yields CDR1 SGHRS and CDR2 YFSETQ. The J segment lost 4 bases and the V segment lost 2 bases, leaving 6 bases of the junction unmatched. For the CDR3, the DNA is TGCGCCAGCAGCTTATACCCGGGACAGGGGAATCAGCCCCAGCATTTT. Translating it yields CASSLYPGQGNQPQHF.

The chain combines TRBV6-1 with TRBJ1-1; D gene uncertain. Germline V gives CDR1 MNHNS, CDR2 SASEGT. The CDR3 is made up of 15 amino acids. Trimming shortened V by 3 bases and J by 3 bases, and 14 bases separated the two germline ends. CDR3 coding DNA: TGTGCCAGCAGTGAGTACGATAAGGGATACACTGAAGCTTTCTTT. Translating gives CASSEYDKGYTEAFF.

The gene calls are TRBV7-8 and TRBJ2-7; D may correspond to TRBD1 or TRBD2 (5 bases each). Trimming took 3 bases from V and 2 from J, leaving 11 bases between them. The CDR3 is 14 amino acids. Germline V gives CDR1 SGHVS, CDR2 FQNEAQ. The CDR3 region is CASSFSGPTYEQYF. In nucleotides, the CDR3 is TGTGCCAGCAGCTTTTCGGGGCCGACCTACGAGCAGTACTTC.